One and the same sample provided the 21 T cell receptor beta chains below, sequenced in a study of blood T cell repertoires in COVID-19. Assay used: immunoSEQ multiplex PCR; TCRdb lists only in-frame clones, some missing. In the table there are a few hundred thousand clones, roughly 85% of which are singletons. The sample taken for sequencing was peripheral blood. The receptors were gathered from a woman aged 18-29 years with acute or convalescent COVID-19.

The chain has TRBV6-5 and TRBJ1-5, with D unresolved. Trimming shortened V by 4 bases and J by 4 bases, and 8 bases separated the two germline ends. Per germline, CDR1 MNHEY and CDR2 SVGAGI. The CDR3 contains 13 residues. Here the CDR3 DNA reads TGTGCCAGCAGTTTGGCGGGGAATCAGCCCCAGCATTTT. Its protein is CASSLAGNQPQHF.

Concerning this clone itself: The junction differs from germline at one of its ends, possibly a read error. The chain combines TRBV27 with TRBJ1-2; 7 nucleotides align to TRBD1. The CDR3 loop spans 15 amino acids. Germline V lookup: CDR1 MNHEY, CDR2 SMNVEV (reference sequence). The CDR3 loop is CASSLGRGDVYSYTF. Here the CDR3 DNA reads TGTGCCAGCAGTTTAGGCAGGGGGGATGTCTATAGCTACACCTTC.

This chain connects TRBV13 to TRBJ1-2; a weak D match, TRBD1 (5 bases). The CDR3 covers 17 residues. The V gene lost 6 bases and the J gene lost 5 bases, with 25 bases spanning the gap. Looked up from germline, CDR1 is PRHDT and CDR2 is FYEKMQ (reference sequence). In DNA, the CDR3 is TGTGCCAGCAGAGTACCCCTACAGGTCCAGCTTCAATATGGCTACACCTTC. It codes for CASRVPLQVQLQYGYTF.

This clone was counted a single time. The chain links TRBV21-1 to TRBJ2-1; the D call in the table, TRBD2, was not verified against the DNA. TRBV21-1 counts as a pseudogene. The CDR3 extends over 15 amino acids. CDR3 in amino acids: CASSKEAGAYNEQFF. CDR3 nucleotides: TGTGCCAGCAGCAAAGAAGCGGGGGCCTACAATGAGCAGTTCTTC.

The V gene is TRBV10-1, the J gene TRBJ1-1; D gene uncertain. Trimming removed 7 bases at V and 4 bases at J, with 7 bases between. The CDR3 contains 11 residues. CDR1 is WNHNN, CDR2 SYGVQD, per germline (reference sequence). The CDR3 DNA reads TGCGCCAGCAAAGCGGGCACTGAAGCTTTCTTT. Translated, it gives CASKAGTEAFF.

This chain connects TRBV28 to TRBJ1-5; a weak D match, TRBD1 (5 bases). With 7 bases removed from V and 5 bases from J, the gap between germline ends came to 15 bases. CDR1 MDHEN and CDR2 SYDVKM come from the germline V gene. CDR3 length: 14 residues. CDR3 nucleotides: TGTGCCAGCACCACCACGGGAGGGGATCAGCCCCAGCATTTT. This translates into CASTTTGGDQPQHF.

The rearrangement uses TRBV27 and TRBJ1-4; 7 bases fit TRBD1. V gave up 3 bases and J gave up 3 bases; unmatched junction bases: 4. The germline CDR1 and CDR2 sequences are MNHEY and SMNVEV (reference sequence). This CDR3 is 15 amino acids long. The CDR3 region is CASSFRQGANEKLFF. In DNA, the CDR3 is TGTGCCAGCAGTTTCCGACAGGGAGCTAATGAAAAACTGTTTTTT.

The V and J genes are TRBV6-6 and TRBJ2-7, with 9 bases lining up with TRBD2. This CDR3 comprises 15 residues. The trim removed 6 bases at V and 1 base at J, leaving 7 bases unmatched. Per the germline V gene, CDR1 is MNHNY and CDR2 is SVGAGI (reference sequence). CDR3 coding DNA: TGTGCCAGCAGATCCTCTAGCGGGACTTCCTACGAGCAGTACTTC. The encoded protein is CASRSSSGTSYEQYF.

V and J are TRBV3-1 (or the pseudogene TRBV3-2) and TRBJ2-7, with 9 bases identical to TRBD1. There are 14 residues in the CDR3. The ends lost 3 bases at V and 2 bases at J; junction bases unmatched: 2. In germline, CDR1 is LGHDT, CDR2 YNNKEL (reference sequence). The CDR3 spells CASSQGTGTYEQYF. DNA for the CDR3: TGTGCCAGCAGCCAGGGGACAGGGACCTACGAGCAGTACTTC.

This chain joins TRBV5-1 and TRBJ2-1; 8 bases are shared with TRBD2. This CDR3 spans 13 amino acids. In germline, CDR1 is SGHRS, CDR2 YFSETQ. After removal of 4 bases from V and 9 bases from J, the junction contained 6 bases not matched to a gene. CDR3 sequence: CASSPGGMVEQFF. The CDR3 DNA follows: TGCGCCAGCAGCCCGGGGGGGATGGTTGAGCAGTTCTTC.

The genes are TRBV6-1 and TRBJ2-3; 7 positions match TRBD2. V was clipped by 0 bases and J by 1 base; unmatched bases: 1. The germline CDR1 and CDR2 sequences are MNHNS and SASEGT. CDR3 size: 15 residues. As DNA, the CDR3 is TGTGCCAGCAGTGAAGCGGCGGGGGGCACAGATACGCAGTATTTT. Its protein is CASSEAAGGTDTQYF.

V is TRBV2 and J is TRBJ2-1, with 11 bases identical to TRBD2. The V gene's germline CDR1 is SNHLY and CDR2 FYNNEI. The CDR3 runs to 16 residues. After removal of 6 bases from V and 4 bases from J, the junction contained 8 bases not matched to a gene. The CDR3: CASSGTSGTSYNEQFF. The CDR3 region has the DNA TGTGCCAGCAGCGGGACTAGCGGAACCTCTTACAATGAGCAGTTCTTC. The full variable domain, with the rest looked up from reference TRBV2 and TRBJ2-1, is EPEVTQTPSHQVTQMGQEVILRCVPISNHLYFYWYRQILGQKVEFLVSFYNNEISEKSEIFDDQFSVERPDGSNFTLKIRSTKLEDSAMYFCASSGTSGTSYNEQFFGPGTRLTVL.

This clone occurred once. This chain connects TRBV28 to TRBJ2-1; 8 bases align to TRBD2. V trimming: 3 bases; J trimming: 4 bases; junction bases outside the gene matches: 11. CDR1 MDHEN and CDR2 SYDVKM come from the germline V gene. The CDR3 covers 17 residues. CDR3 loop: CASSFDLAGRYYNEQFF. The CDR3 DNA is TGTGCCAGCAGTTTCGATTTAGCGGGACGCTATTACAATGAGCAGTTCTTC. Together with reference TRBV28 and TRBJ2-1, the CDR3 gives the full variable domain: DVKVTQSSRYLVKRTGEKVFLECVQDMDHENMFWYRQDPGLGLRLIYFSYDVKMKEKGDIPEGYSVSREKKERFSLILESASTNQTSMYLCASSFDLAGRYYNEQFFGPGTRLTVL.

The rearrangement joins TRBV29-1 to TRBJ1-1; 8 nucleotides line up with TRBD1. With 7 bases clipped from V and 4 bases from J, the junction kept 5 bases outside the gene matches. Germline CDR1 and CDR2: SQVTM and ANQGSEA. The CDR3 sequence is 12 residues long. The CDR3 region is CSAEQGGTEAFF. The CDR3 nucleotides read TGCAGCGCAGAACAGGGGGGCACTGAAGCTTTCTTT.

The rearrangement links TRBV6-5 to TRBJ2-7; TRBD1 matches at 12 bases. The germline V gene encodes CDR1 MNHEY and CDR2 SVGAGI. The trim removed 5 bases at V and 6 bases at J, leaving 8 bases unmatched. This CDR3 is 15 amino acids long. CDR3 sequence (DNA): TGTGCCAGCAGTAGGGACAGGGGGCTCCTGGGCGAGCAGTACTTC. Amino acid sequence: CASSRDRGLLGEQYF.

The chain carries TRBV6-1 and TRBJ2-6, with D unclear. The ends were cut back, 0 bases at V and 0 bases at J, with 9 bases in the middle. CDR1 and CDR2 from the germline V gene are MNHNS and SASEGT. The length of the CDR3 is 17 residues. CDR3 DNA sequence: TGTGCCAGCAGTGAAGCGAGACATAGCTCTGGGGCCAACGTCCTGACTTTC. Translation: CASSEARHSSGANVLTF.

This clone was seen ten or more times. The chain employs TRBV7-9 and TRBJ1-6; tentatively, D is TRBD1 (5 bases). Germline lookup yields CDR1 SEHNR and CDR2 FQNEAQ (reference sequence). Trimming took off 0 bases at V and 7 bases at J, with 10 bases between the two ends. This CDR3 has 15 residues. CDR3 amino acids: CASSLAGAQNSPLHF. The CDR3 coding sequence is TGTGCCAGCAGCTTAGCAGGGGCGCAAAATTCACCCCTCCACTTT. The variable domain in full, completed from reference TRBV7-9 and TRBJ1-6, reads DTGVSQNPRHKITKRGQNVTFRCDPISEHNRLYWYRQTLGQGPEFLTYFQNEAQLEKSRLLSDRFSAERPKGSFSTLEIQRTEQGDSAMYLCASSLAGAQNSPLHFGNGTRLTVT.

This clone was seen a single time. The CDR3 DNA sequence: TGTGCCAGCAGTGGGGGGGGATTGCTGACAATCCCGGTTAGGCAGCCCCAGCATTTT. Residues: CASSGGGLLTIPVRQPQHF. The chain links TRBV6-1 to TRBJ1-5; tentative D call: TRBD1 (5 bases). The CDR3 runs to 19 residues. Between the trimmed V and J ends, which lost 4 bases and 7 bases, there was a span of 29 bases. Per germline, CDR1 MNHNS and CDR2 SASEGT.

This chain uses TRBV7-3 with TRBJ1-1, with no clear D. Trimming took off 4 bases at V and 6 bases at J, with 12 bases between the two ends. The CDR3 runs 13 residues. Germline CDR1 and CDR2: SGHTA and FQGTGA. The CDR3 sequence: CASSSGPMAEAFF. CDR3 DNA sequence: TGTGCCAGCAGCTCGGGTCCTATGGCTGAAGCTTTCTTT.

The genes are TRBV6-5 and TRBJ2-1, with a tentative D call TRBD1 (5 bases). Trimming removed 10 bases from V and 0 bases from J, with 13 bases in between. CDR3 size: 14 residues. Germline-derived CDR1 and CDR2 are MNHEY and SVGAGI. The CDR3 sequence: CATRQTNSYNEQFF. The CDR3, as DNA: TGTGCCACAAGACAGACCAACTCCTACAATGAGCAGTTCTTC.

This chain links TRBV2 with TRBJ1-2; 9 nucleotides agree with TRBD1. Unmatched junction bases numbered 10, after V lost 9 bases and J lost 8 bases. Germline lookup yields CDR1 SNHLY and CDR2 FYNNEI. The CDR3 has 13 residues. The CDR3 DNA is TGTGCCAGGCACCGGGACAGGGCTGAGGGCTACACCTTC. It is translated as CARHRDRAEGYTF. The complete variable domain, with remaining parts taken from reference TRBV2 and TRBJ1-2, reads EPEVTQTPSHQVTQMGQEVILRCVPISNHLYFYWYRQILGQKVEFLVSFYNNEISEKSEIFDDQFSVERPDGSNFTLKIRSTKLEDSAMYFCARHRDRAEGYTFGSGTRLTVV.